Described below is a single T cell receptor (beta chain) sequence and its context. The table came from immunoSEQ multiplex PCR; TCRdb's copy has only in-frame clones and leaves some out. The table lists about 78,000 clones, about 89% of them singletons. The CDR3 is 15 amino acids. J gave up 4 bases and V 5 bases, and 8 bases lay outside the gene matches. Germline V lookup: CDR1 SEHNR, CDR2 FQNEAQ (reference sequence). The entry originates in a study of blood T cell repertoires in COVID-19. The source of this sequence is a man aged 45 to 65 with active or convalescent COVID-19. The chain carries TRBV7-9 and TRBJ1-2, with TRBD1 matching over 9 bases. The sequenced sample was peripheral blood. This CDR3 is CASSPGTGQLYGYTF. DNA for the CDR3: TGTGCCAGCAGCCCCGGGACAGGGCAGCTCTATGGCTACACCTTC.